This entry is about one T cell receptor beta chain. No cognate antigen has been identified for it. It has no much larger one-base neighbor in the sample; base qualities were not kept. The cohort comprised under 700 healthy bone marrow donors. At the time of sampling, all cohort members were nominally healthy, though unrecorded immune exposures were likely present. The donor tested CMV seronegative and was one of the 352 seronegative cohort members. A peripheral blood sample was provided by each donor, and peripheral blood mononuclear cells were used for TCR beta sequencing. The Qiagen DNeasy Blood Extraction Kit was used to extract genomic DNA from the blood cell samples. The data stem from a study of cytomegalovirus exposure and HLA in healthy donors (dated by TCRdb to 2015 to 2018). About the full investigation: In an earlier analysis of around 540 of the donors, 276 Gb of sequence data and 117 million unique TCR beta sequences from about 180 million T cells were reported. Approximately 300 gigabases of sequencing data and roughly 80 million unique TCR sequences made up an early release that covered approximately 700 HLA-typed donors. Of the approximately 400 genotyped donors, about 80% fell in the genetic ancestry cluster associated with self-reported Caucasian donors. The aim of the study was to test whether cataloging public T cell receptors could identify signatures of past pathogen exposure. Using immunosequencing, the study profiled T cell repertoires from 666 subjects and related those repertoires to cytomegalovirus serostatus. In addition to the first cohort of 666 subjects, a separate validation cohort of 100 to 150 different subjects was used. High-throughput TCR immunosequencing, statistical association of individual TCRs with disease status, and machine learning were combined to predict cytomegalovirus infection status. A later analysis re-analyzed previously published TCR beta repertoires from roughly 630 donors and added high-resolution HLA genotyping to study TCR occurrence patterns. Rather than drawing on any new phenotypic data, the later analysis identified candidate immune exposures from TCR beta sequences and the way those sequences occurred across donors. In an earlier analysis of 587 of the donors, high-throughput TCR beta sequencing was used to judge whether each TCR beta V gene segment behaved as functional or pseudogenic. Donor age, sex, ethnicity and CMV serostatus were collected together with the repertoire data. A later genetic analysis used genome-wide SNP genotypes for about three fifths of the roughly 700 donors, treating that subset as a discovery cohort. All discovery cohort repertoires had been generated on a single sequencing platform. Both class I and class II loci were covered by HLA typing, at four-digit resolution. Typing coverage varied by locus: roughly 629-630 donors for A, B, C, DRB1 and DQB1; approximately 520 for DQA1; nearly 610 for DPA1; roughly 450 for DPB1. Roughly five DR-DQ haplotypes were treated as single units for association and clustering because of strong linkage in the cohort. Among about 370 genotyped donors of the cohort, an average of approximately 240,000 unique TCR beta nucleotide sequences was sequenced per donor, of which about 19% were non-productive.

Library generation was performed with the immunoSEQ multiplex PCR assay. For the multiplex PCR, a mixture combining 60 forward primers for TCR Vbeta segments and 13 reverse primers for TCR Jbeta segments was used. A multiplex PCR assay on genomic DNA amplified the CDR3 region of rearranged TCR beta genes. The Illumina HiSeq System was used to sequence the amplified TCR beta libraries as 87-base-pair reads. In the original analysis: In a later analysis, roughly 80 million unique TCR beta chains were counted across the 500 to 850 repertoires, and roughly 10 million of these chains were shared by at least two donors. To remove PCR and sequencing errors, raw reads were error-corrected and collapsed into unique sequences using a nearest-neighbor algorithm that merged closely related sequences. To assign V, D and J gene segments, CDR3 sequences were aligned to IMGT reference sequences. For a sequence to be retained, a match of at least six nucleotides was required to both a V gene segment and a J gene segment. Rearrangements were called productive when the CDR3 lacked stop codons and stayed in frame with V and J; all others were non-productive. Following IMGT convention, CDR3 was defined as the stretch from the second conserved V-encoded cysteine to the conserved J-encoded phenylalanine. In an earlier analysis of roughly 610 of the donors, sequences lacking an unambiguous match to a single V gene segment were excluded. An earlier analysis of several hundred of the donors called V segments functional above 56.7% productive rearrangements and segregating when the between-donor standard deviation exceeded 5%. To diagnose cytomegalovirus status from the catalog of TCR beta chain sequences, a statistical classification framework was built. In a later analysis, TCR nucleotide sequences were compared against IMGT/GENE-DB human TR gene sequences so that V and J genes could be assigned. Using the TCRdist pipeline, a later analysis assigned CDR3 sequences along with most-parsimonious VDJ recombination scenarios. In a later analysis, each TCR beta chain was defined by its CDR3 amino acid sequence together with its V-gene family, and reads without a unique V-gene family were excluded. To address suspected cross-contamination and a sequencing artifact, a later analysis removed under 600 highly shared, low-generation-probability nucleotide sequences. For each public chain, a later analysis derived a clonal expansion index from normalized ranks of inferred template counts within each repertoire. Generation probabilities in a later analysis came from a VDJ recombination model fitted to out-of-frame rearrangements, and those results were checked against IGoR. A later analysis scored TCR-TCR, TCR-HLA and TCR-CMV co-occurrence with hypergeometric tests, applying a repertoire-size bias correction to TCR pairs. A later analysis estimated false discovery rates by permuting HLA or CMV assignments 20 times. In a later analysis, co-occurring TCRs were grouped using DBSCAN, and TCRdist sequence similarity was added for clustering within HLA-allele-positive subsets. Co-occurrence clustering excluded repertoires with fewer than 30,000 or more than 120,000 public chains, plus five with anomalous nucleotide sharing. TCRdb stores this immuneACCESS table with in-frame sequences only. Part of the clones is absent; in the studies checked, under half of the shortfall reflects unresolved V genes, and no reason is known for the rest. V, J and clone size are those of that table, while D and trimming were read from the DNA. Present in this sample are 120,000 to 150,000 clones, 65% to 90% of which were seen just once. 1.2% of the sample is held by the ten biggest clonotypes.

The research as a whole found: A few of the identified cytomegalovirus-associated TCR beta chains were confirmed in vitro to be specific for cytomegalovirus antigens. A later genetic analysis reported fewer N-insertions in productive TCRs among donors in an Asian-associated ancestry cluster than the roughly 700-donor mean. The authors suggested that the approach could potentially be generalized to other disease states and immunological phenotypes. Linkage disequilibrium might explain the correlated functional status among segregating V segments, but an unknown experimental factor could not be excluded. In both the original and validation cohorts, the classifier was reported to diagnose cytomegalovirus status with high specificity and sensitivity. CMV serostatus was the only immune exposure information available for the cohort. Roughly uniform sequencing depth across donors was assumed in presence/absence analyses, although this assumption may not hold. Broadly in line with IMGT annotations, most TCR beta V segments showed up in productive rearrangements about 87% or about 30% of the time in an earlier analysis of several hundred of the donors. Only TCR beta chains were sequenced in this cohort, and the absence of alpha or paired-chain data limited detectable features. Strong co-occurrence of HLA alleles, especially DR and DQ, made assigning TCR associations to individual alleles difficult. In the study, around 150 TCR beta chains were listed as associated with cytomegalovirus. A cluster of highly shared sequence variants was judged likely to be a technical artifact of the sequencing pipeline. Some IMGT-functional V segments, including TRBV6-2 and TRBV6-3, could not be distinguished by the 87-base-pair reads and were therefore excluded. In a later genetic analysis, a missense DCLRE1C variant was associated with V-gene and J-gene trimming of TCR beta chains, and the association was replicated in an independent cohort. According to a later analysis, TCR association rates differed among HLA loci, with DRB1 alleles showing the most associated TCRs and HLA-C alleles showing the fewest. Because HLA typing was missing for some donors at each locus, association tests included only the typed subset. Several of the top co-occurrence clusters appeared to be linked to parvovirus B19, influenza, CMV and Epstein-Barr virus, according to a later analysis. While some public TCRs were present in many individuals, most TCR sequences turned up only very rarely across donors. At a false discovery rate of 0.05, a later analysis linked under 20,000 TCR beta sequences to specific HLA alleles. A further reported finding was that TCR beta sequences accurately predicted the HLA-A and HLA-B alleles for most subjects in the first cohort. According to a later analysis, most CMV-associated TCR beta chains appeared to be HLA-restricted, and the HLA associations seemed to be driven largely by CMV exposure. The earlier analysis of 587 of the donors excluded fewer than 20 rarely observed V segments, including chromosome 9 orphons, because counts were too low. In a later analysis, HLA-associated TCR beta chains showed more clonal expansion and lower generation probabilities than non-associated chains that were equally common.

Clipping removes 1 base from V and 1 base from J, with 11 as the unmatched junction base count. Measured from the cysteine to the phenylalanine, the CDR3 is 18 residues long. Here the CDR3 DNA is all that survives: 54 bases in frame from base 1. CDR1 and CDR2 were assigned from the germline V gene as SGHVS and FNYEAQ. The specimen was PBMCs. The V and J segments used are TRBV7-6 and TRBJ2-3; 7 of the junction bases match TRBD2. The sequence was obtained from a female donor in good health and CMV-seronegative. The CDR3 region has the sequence CASSLELPAGAGTDTQYF. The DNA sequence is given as TGTGCCAGCAGCTTAGAGTTGCCTGCGGGAGCCGGCACAGATACGCAGTATTTT.